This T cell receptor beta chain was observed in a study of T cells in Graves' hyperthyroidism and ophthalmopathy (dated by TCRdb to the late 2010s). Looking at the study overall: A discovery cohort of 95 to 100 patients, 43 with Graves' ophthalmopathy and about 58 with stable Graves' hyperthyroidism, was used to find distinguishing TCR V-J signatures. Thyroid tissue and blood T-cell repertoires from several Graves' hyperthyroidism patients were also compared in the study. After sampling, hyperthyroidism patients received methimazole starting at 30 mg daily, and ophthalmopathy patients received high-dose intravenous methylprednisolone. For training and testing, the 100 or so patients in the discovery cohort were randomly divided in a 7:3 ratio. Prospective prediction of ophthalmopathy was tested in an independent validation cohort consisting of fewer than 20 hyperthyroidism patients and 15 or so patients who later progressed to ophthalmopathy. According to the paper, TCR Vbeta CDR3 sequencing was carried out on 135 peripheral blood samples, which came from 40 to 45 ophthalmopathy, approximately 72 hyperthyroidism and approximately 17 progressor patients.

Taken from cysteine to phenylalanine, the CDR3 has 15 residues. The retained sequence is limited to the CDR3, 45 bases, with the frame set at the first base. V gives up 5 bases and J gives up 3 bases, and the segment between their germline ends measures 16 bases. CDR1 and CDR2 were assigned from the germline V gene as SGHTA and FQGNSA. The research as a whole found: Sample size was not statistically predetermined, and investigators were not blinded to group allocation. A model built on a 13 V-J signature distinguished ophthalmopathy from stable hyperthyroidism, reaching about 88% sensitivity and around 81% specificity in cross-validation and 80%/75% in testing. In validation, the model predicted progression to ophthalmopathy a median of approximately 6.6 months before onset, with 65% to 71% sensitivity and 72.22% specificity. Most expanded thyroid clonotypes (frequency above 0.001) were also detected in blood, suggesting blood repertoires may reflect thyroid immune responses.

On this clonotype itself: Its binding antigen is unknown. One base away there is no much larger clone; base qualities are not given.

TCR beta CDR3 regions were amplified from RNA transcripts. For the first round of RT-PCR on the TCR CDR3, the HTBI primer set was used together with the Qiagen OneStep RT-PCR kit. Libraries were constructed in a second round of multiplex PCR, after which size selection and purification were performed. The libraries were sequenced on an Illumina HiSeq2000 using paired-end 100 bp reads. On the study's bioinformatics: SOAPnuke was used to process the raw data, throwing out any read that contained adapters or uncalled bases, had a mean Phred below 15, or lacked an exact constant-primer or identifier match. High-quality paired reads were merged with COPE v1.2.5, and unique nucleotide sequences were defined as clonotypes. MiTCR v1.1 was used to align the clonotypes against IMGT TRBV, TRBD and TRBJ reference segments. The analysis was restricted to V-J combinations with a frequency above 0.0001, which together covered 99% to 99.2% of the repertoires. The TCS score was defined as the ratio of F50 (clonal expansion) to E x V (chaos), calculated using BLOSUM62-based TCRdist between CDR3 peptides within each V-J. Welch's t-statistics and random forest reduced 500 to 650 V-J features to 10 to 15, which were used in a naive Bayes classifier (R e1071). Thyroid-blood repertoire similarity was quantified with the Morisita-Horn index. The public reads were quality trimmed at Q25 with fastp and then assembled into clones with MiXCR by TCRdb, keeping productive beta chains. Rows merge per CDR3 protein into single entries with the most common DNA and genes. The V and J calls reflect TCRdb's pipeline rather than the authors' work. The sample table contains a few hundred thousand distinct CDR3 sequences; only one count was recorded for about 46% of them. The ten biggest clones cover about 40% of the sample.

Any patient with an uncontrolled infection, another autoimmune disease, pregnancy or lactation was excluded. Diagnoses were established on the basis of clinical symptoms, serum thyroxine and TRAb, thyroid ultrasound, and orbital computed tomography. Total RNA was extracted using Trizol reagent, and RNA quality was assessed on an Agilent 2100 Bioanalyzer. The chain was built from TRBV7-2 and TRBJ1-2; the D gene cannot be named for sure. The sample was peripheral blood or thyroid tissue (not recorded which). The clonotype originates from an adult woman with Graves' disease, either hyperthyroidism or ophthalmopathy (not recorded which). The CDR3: CASSRGGILDYGYTF. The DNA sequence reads TGTGCCAGCAGCCGCGGCGGGATCCTGGACTATGGCTACACCTTC. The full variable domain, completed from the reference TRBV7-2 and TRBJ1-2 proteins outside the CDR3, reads GAGVSQSPSNKVTEKGKDVELRCDPISGHTALYWYRQSLGQGLEFLIYFQGNSAPDKSGLPSDRFSAERTGGSVSTLTIQRTQQEDSAVYLCASSRGGILDYGYTFGSGTRLTVV.